This TCR beta chain was identified during a study of OX40 agonist ivuxolimab in advanced cancers. Produced via immunoSEQ multiplex PCR; TCRdb's table is partial and in-frame only. The sample lists fewer than 90,000 clones, around 90% occurring once. About this clone: Its specificity is unknown.

Germline assignment: CDR1 SGHRS and CDR2 YFSETQ. There are 13 residues in the CDR3. Trimming took 5 bases from V and 0 from J, leaving 9 bases between them. Study conclusions and caveats: In a subset of nonresponders, normalized T-cell clonal expansion was also low.

The chain has TRBV5-1 and TRBJ2-7; D is unresolved. Sequenced material: CD4+ or CD8+ T cells sorted from blood, taken in a trial of the OX40 agonist ivuxolimab. The sequence derives from an adult with an advanced solid tumor such as melanoma, head and neck, liver or kidney cancer. This CDR3 reads CASRRDSSYEQYF. CDR3 nucleotide sequence: TGCGCCAGCAGGCGCGATAGCTCCTACGAGCAGTACTTC.